The clone carrying this T cell receptor (beta chain) was counted between two and nine times. This sample is drawn from a study of blood T cells in healthy people across ages. Primers used in a second PCR of about 6 to 12 cycles were a sample-barcoded 5' primer and a J-beta primer mix. TCRdb reprocessed the 5' RACE reads via MiXCR and lists one record per CDR3 protein. The sample contains some 940,000 distinct CDR3 sequences, under 35% of which appear only once. Germline CDR1 DFQATT, CDR2 SNEGSKA (reference sequence). There are 16 residues in the CDR3. The V end lost 0 bases, the J end lost 0 bases, and 13 bases lay between the germline ends. There were healthy Caucasian individuals from Russia, aged roughly 6 to 90, serving as donors. The data also belong to a second study, concerning T cells of mothers and their children.

The source material was blood. This chain connects TRBV20-1 to TRBJ2-3, with a weak D call TRBD2 (7 bases). The receptor was isolated from a middle-aged woman in good health. The CDR3 protein is CSAREVGGQSTDTQYF. The DNA for the CDR3 is TGCAGTGCTAGAGAAGTCGGGGGGCAGAGCACAGATACGCAGTATTTT.